This T cell receptor beta chain was identified during a study of beta chain features in type 1 diabetes. With 7 bases removed from V and 0 bases from J, the gap between germline ends came to 14 bases. This CDR3 comprises 15 residues. Per germline, CDR1 SGHDN and CDR2 FVKESK. Expressed TCRB transcripts were sequenced after all isolated RNA was converted to cDNA. Some clones are missing from TCRdb's copy, which holds only in-frame ones; the method was immunoSEQ multiplex PCR. The sample holds about 320,000 clones; approximately 14% are singletons and the top ten take 6.7%. The sample taken for sequencing was central memory CD4+ T cells from blood. The receptor was isolated from a man younger than 45 in good health. This chain joins TRBV14 and TRBJ2-3, with a possible D match to TRBD1 (6 bases). CDR3 nucleotides: TGTGCCAGCAAGGGACAACTCTCTAGCACAGATACGCAGTATTTT. Protein product: CASKGQLSSTDTQYF.